A selection of T cell receptor beta chains follows, all from one sample in a study of beta chain features in type 1 diabetes. Sequenced by immunoSEQ multiplex PCR; TCRdb stores in-frame clones only, minus some. The repertoire holds 200,000 to 300,000 clones, with 11% as singletons. Source material: naive CD4+ T cells from blood. The receptors were sampled from a man aged 25-45 years with type 1 diabetes. CDR3s include the opening cysteine and the closing phenylalanine or tryptophan. A D gene is named only where the DNA matches it firmly. For some rows the clone size is stated as once, few or many, or as a class when expanded; others skip it.

>TRBD1|TRBJ1-2|few|TRBV19
CASSSPDRGDYGYTF
TGTGCCAGTAGTTCTCCGGACAGGGGGGACTATGGCTACACCTTC
>NA|TRBJ2-3|few|TRBV4-3
CASSQDLTPEPQYF
TGCGCCAGCAGCCAAGACCTGACTCCGGAGCCGCAGTATTTT
>TRBD2|TRBJ2-2|NA|TRBV7-9
CASSPRGVNTGELFF
TGTGCCAGCAGCCCACGGGGGGTGAACACCGGGGAGCTGTTTTTT
>NA|TRBJ1-1|NA|TRBV2
CASSRGRGLGNTEAFF
TGTGCCAGCAGCCGGGGGAGGGGTTTGGGGAACACTGAAGCTTTCTTT
>TRBD1|TRBJ2-3|NA|TRBV5-1
CASSSDRGRGDTQYF
TGCGCCAGCAGCTCAGACAGGGGGCGCGGAGATACGCAGTATTTT
>NA|TRBJ2-5|NA|TRBV19
CASSYLLLEDSPQYF
TGTGCCAGTAGTTATCTTCTTTTGGAGGACTCTCCCCAGTACTTC
>NA|TRBJ2-2|NA|TRBV11-2
CASSFQGTGELFF
TGTGCCAGCAGCTTCCAGGGGACCGGGGAGCTGTTTTTT
>NA|TRBJ2-7|NA|TRBV6-5
CASTGWQTSEQYF
TGTGCCAGCACGGGGTGGCAGACGTCCGAGCAGTACTTC
>NA|TRBJ1-1|few|TRBV18
CASSPRREYEAFF
TGTGCCAGCTCACCACGGAGGGAGTATGAAGCTTTCTTT
>NA|TRBJ1-1|NA|TRBV18
CASSPLLEAFF
TGTGCCAGCTCACCACTACTTGAAGCTTTCTTT
>TRBD1|TRBJ2-1|NA|TRBV28
CASSPGQGYNEQFF
TGTGCCAGCAGTCCGGGACAGGGCTACAATGAGCAGTTCTTC
>NA|TRBJ2-1|few|TRBV6-5
CASNSAGDEQFF
TGTGCCAGCAACTCGGCAGGGGATGAGCAGTTCTTC
>TRBD1|TRBJ1-5|NA|TRBV7-9
CASSPQGTQPQHF
TGTGCCAGCAGCCCACAGGGGACTCAGCCCCAGCATTTT